This T cell receptor (beta chain) was retrieved from a study of cytomegalovirus exposure and HLA in healthy donors (dated by TCRdb to 2017 to 2019). Background on the whole study: An earlier analysis of about 530 of the donors reported roughly 300 Gb of sequence data and around 110 million unique TCR beta sequences obtained from about 180 million T cells. An early release covering roughly 580 HLA-typed donors comprised about 310 gigabases of sequencing data and around 80 million unique TCR sequences. Among the roughly 400 genotyped donors, approximately 82% belonged to the genetic ancestry cluster associated with self-reported Caucasian donors. The aim of the study was to test whether cataloging public T cell receptors could identify signatures of past pathogen exposure. The study profiled the T cell repertoires of some 610 subjects by immunosequencing and related them to cytomegalovirus serostatus. In addition to the first cohort of 650 to 750 subjects, a separate validation cohort of approximately 130 different subjects was used. The study combined high-throughput TCR immunosequencing, statistical association of individual TCRs with disease status, and machine learning to predict cytomegalovirus infection status. A later analysis re-examined previously published TCR beta repertoires from more than 550 donors and added high-resolution HLA genotyping to investigate patterns of TCR occurrence. Rather than drawing on any new phenotypic data, the later analysis identified candidate immune exposures from TCR beta sequences and the way those sequences occurred across donors. An earlier analysis of 587 of the donors used high-throughput TCR beta sequencing to judge whether each TCR beta V gene segment behaved as functional or pseudogenic. Donor age, sex, ethnicity and CMV serostatus were compiled alongside the repertoire data. A later genetic analysis used genome-wide SNP genotypes for 398 of the 666 donors, treating that subset as a discovery cohort. All discovery cohort repertoires had been generated using a single sequencing platform. Both class I and class II loci were covered by HLA typing, at four-digit resolution. Typing coverage varied by locus: roughly 620-640 donors for A, B, C, DRB1 and DQB1; more than 500 for DQA1; more than 600 for DPA1; 450 to 480 for DPB1. Because of strong linkage in the cohort, roughly five DR-DQ haplotypes were treated as single units for association and clustering. Across about 380 genotyped donors of the cohort, an average of about 250,000 unique TCR beta nucleotide sequences per donor were sequenced, and 15% to 20% of those sequences were non-productive. General study outcomes and caveats: A cluster of highly shared sequence variants was judged likely to be a technical artifact of the sequencing pipeline. According to the authors, the approach could potentially be generalized to other disease states and immunological phenotypes. According to a later genetic analysis, donors in an Asian-associated ancestry cluster had fewer N-insertions in productive TCRs than the approximately 670-donor mean. Specific HLA alleles were associated with over 15,000 TCR beta sequences at a false discovery rate of 0.05 in a later analysis. In an earlier analysis of some 640 of the donors, most TCR beta V segments were observed in productive rearrangements about 87% or about 30% of the time, broadly matching IMGT annotations. Most CMV-associated TCR beta chains appeared to be HLA-restricted in a later analysis, and the HLA associations seemed to be driven largely by CMV exposure. This cohort had only TCR beta chains sequenced, and the lack of alpha or paired-chain data limited which features could be detected. Strong co-occurrence of HLA alleles, especially DR and DQ, made assigning TCR associations to individual alleles difficult. The presence/absence analyses assumed that sequencing depth was roughly uniform across donors, and that assumption may not be true. Cytomegalovirus status was reported to be diagnosed by the classifier with high specificity and sensitivity in both the original and validation cohorts. A further reported finding was that TCR beta sequences accurately predicted the HLA-A and HLA-B alleles for most subjects in the first cohort. In vitro tests confirmed that a few of the cytomegalovirus-associated TCR beta chains recognize cytomegalovirus antigens. Some IMGT-functional V segments, including TRBV6-2 and TRBV6-3, could not be distinguished by the 87-base-pair reads and were therefore excluded. A later analysis found that TCR association rates varied across HLA loci, with DRB1 alleles showing the most associated TCRs and HLA-C alleles the fewest. Some 15 rarely observed V segments, including chromosome 9 orphons, were excluded from the earlier analysis of about 500 of the donors because counts were too low. Because HLA typing was unavailable for some donors at each locus, only the typed subset was used in association tests. According to a later analysis, parvovirus B19, influenza, CMV and Epstein-Barr virus appeared linked to several top co-occurrence clusters. In the study, 150 to 200 TCR beta chains were listed as associated with cytomegalovirus. In a later analysis, HLA-associated TCR beta chains showed more clonal expansion and lower generation probabilities than non-associated chains that were equally common. Most TCR sequences were seen in very few donors, while some public TCRs were found in many individuals. Immune exposure information for the cohort was limited to CMV serostatus. In a later genetic analysis, a missense DCLRE1C variant was associated with V-gene and J-gene trimming of TCR beta chains, and the association was replicated in an independent cohort. Linkage disequilibrium might explain the correlated functional status among segregating V segments, but an unknown experimental factor could not be ruled out.

The CDR3 holds 13 amino acids from the cysteine to the phenylalanine. The retained sequence is limited to the CDR3, 39 bases, with the frame set at the first base. Sequences SGHVS (CDR1) and FQNEAQ (CDR2) are obtained from the germline V gene. At the junction V is shortened by 6 bases and J by 3 bases, with 10 bases in between. Libraries came from the immunoSEQ multiplex PCR assay. A mixture of 60 forward primers for TCR Vbeta segments and 13 reverse primers for TCR Jbeta segments was used in the multiplex PCR. The CDR3 region of rearranged TCR beta genes was amplified from genomic DNA with a multiplex PCR assay. The amplified TCR beta libraries were sequenced on the Illumina HiSeq System as 87-base-pair reads. In the authors' own workflow: In a later analysis, 70 million to 95 million unique TCR beta chains were counted across the approximately 620 repertoires, and about 9.9 million of these chains were shared by at least two donors. Raw reads were error-corrected and collapsed into unique sequences by a nearest-neighbor algorithm in which closely related sequences were merged to remove PCR and sequencing errors. To assign V, D and J gene segments, CDR3 sequences were aligned to IMGT reference sequences. Each retained sequence needed at least a six-nucleotide match to both a V gene segment and a J gene segment. A rearrangement was called productive if the CDR3 had no stop codons and remained in frame with V and J, and every other rearrangement was called non-productive. CDR3 was defined according to IMGT convention as the region running from the second conserved V-encoded cysteine to the conserved J-encoded phenylalanine. Sequences without an unambiguous match to a single V gene segment were excluded from the earlier analysis of about 600 of the donors. An earlier analysis of 500 to 600 of the donors classified V segments as functional when productive rearrangements were above 56.7% and as segregating when the standard deviation between donors was above 5%. To diagnose cytomegalovirus status from the catalog of TCR beta chain sequences, a statistical classification framework was built. A later analysis assigned V and J genes by comparing TCR nucleotide sequences with IMGT/GENE-DB human TR gene sequences. A later analysis assigned CDR3 sequences and most-parsimonious VDJ recombination scenarios with the TCRdist pipeline. In a later analysis, each TCR beta chain was defined by its CDR3 amino acid sequence together with its V-gene family, and reads lacking a unique V-gene family were excluded. As a way to deal with suspected cross-contamination and a sequencing artifact, a later analysis dropped 640 or so nucleotide sequences that were highly shared and had low generation probability. In a later analysis, a clonal expansion index for each public chain was calculated from normalized within-repertoire ranks of inferred template counts. In a later analysis, generation probabilities were computed using a VDJ recombination model fitted to out-of-frame rearrangements, and the results were checked against IGoR. In a later analysis, TCR-TCR, TCR-HLA and TCR-CMV co-occurrence was scored with hypergeometric tests, and a repertoire-size bias correction was applied to TCR pairs. In a later analysis, false discovery rates were estimated by permuting HLA or CMV assignments 20 times. In a later analysis, co-occurring TCRs were grouped using DBSCAN, and TCRdist sequence similarity was added for clustering within HLA-allele-positive subsets. Repertoires with fewer than 30,000 or more than 120,000 public chains were left out of co-occurrence clustering, as were about 5 repertoires with anomalous nucleotide sharing. TCRdb provides this immuneACCESS table in a form limited to in-frame rearrangements. Some clones are lacking; in checked studies, under half of them reflect an unresolved V gene, and why the rest are absent is not known. V, J and clone size reflect that table, while D and trimming were determined from the DNA. The sample's table covers more than 70,000 clones. The ten most abundant clones make up 1.5% of the sample.

A remark on this clone: Its antigen is not yet known.

In total, around 600 healthy bone marrow donors made up the cohort. At the time of sampling, every cohort member was nominally healthy, though immune exposures that went unrecorded were likely present. The donor tested CMV seronegative, placing the donor among the 350 or so seronegative members of the cohort. A peripheral blood sample was collected from each donor, and TCR beta sequencing was performed on peripheral blood mononuclear cells. The Qiagen DNeasy Blood Extraction Kit was used to extract genomic DNA from the blood cell samples. This receptor was taken from an older woman in good health and CMV-seronegative. The sample comprised PBMCs. The V and J segments used are TRBV7-8 and TRBJ2-3, with a tentative D gene TRBD2 over 5 matching bases. The bases read TGTGCCAGCAGGCCGGGGAGAACAGATACGCAGTATTTT. This gives the protein CASRPGRTDTQYF.